Shown below are 9 T cell receptor beta chains from a single sample sequenced in a study of early T cells in non-severe SARS-CoV-2 infection. Each CDR3 protein is one row after TCRdb ran MiXCR on the 5' RACE reads. Among more than 60,000 distinct CDR3 sequences, under 15% were seen once, and the ten largest hold roughly 8.3%. Sequencing input: whole blood. These receptor sequences come from an adult who was a healthcare worker with PCR-confirmed SARS-CoV-2 infection or an uninfected control (not recorded which).

The gene calls are TRBV11-3 and TRBJ2-1; no definite D call. Germline V gene data show CDR1 as SGHNT and CDR2 as YENEEA. The CDR3 runs 15 residues. Trimming removed 1 base from V and 2 bases from J, with 9 bases in between. The CDR3 here is CASSLGAIPYNEQFF. CDR3 nucleotide sequence: TGTGCCAGCAGCTTAGGCGCAATTCCCTACAATGAGCAGTTCTTC.

This chain joins TRBV20-1 and TRBJ2-3; 9 bases match TRBD2. CDR3 length: 15 residues. The trim removed 4 bases at V and 3 bases at J, leaving 8 bases unmatched. The germline V gene encodes CDR1 DFQATT and CDR2 SNEGSKA (reference sequence). CDR3 loop: CSATSLAGVTDTQYF. The CDR3 nucleotides are TGCAGTGCTACCTCATTAGCGGGAGTGACAGATACGCAGTATTTT.

V is TRBV30 and J is TRBJ2-1, with D hard to call. The CDR3 runs 12 residues. V lost 4 bases to trimming and J lost 5 bases, with 9 bases between them. Per germline, CDR1 GTSNPN and CDR2 SVGIG (reference sequence). The CDR3 nucleotides are TGTGCCTGGAACCCCTACGACAATGAGCAGTTCTTC. Encoded protein: CAWNPYDNEQFF.

This clonotype has ten or more counts. The gene calls are TRBV13 and TRBJ2-1; no definite D call. The CDR3 totals 11 residues. The V end was cut by 3 bases, the J end by 10 bases, with 7 bases between. CDR1 and CDR2 (germline): PRHDT, FYEKMQ (reference sequence). CDR3 nucleotides: TGTGCCAGCAGCTTTAATCGAGAGCAGTTCTTC. Encoded protein: CASSFNREQFF.

This clonotype was seen repeatedly, ten times or more. J is TRBJ1-4 and V is TRBV10-1; 12 nucleotides match TRBD1. The J segment lost 7 bases and the V segment lost 8 bases, leaving 8 bases of the junction unmatched. This CDR3 spans 15 amino acids. Germline assignment: CDR1 WNHNN and CDR2 SYGVQD (reference sequence). The CDR3 loop is CASVGQGARSEKLFF. As DNA, the CDR3 is TGCGCCAGCGTGGGACAGGGGGCGAGAAGTGAAAAACTGTTTTTT.

This clonotype came up many times. J is TRBJ1-6 and V is TRBV5-4, with 8 bases identical to TRBD1. CDR1 is SGHNT and CDR2 is YYREEE in the germline V gene (reference sequence). This CDR3 spans 15 amino acids. J lost 5 bases, V lost 2 bases, and 3 bases had no gene match. The CDR3 bases are TGTGCCAGCAGCTTTGGGGACAGGAATAATTCACCCCTCCACTTT. Amino acid sequence: CASSFGDRNNSPLHF. The full variable domain, completed using reference TRBV5-4 and TRBJ1-6, is ETGVTQSPTHLIKTRGQQVTLRCSSQSGHNTVSWYQQALGQGPQFIFQYYREEENGRGNFPPRFSGLQFPNYSSELNVNALELDDSALYLCASSFGDRNNSPLHFGNGTRLTVT.

This chain uses TRBV7-2 with TRBJ1-1; no firm D call. V was pared by 5 bases and J by 2 bases, with 9 bases between. In germline, CDR1 is SGHTA, CDR2 FQGNSA. The length of the CDR3 is 13 residues. The CDR3 nucleotides are TGTGCCAGCAGCGAAACCATTAACACTGAAGCTTTCTTT. It codes for CASSETINTEAFF.

The chain recombines TRBV6-6 with TRBJ2-2; D is unresolved. Germline V gene data show CDR1 as MNHNY and CDR2 as SVGAGI (reference sequence). This CDR3 is 11 amino acids long. Trimming removed 5 bases from V and 2 bases from J, with 0 bases in between. The DNA of the CDR3 is TGTGCCAGCAGTAACACCGGGGAGCTGTTTTTT. This codes for CASSNTGELFF.

This clonotype was seen a handful of times. The chain is built from TRBV18 and TRBJ2-7; maybe TRBD2 (6 bases). Germline V gene data show CDR1 as KGHSH and CDR2 as LQKENI. The CDR3 runs 13 residues. Trimming left V 4 bases short and J 5 bases short, with 12 bases between. The CDR3 protein is CASSQTGLHEQYF. The CDR3 DNA reads TGTGCCAGCTCACAGACGGGACTTCACGAGCAGTACTTC. The full variable domain, with the rest looked up from reference TRBV18 and TRBJ2-7, is NAGVMQNPRHLVRRRGQEARLRCSPMKGHSHVYWYRQLPEEGLKFMVYLQKENIIDESGMPKERFSAEFPKEGPSILRIQQVVRGDSAAYFCASSQTGLHEQYFGPGTRLTVT.